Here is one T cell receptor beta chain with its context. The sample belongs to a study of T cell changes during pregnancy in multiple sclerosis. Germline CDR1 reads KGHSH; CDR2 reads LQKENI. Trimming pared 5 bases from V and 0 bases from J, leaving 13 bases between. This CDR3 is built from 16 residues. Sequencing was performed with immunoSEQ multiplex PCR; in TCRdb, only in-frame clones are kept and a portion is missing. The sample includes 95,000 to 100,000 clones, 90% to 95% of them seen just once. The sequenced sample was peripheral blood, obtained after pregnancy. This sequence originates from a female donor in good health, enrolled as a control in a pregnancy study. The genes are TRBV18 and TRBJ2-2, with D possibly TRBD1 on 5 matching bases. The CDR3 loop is CASSRGTGSNTGELFF. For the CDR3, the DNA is TGTGCCAGCTCAAGAGGTACAGGTTCGAACACCGGGGAGCTGTTTTTT.